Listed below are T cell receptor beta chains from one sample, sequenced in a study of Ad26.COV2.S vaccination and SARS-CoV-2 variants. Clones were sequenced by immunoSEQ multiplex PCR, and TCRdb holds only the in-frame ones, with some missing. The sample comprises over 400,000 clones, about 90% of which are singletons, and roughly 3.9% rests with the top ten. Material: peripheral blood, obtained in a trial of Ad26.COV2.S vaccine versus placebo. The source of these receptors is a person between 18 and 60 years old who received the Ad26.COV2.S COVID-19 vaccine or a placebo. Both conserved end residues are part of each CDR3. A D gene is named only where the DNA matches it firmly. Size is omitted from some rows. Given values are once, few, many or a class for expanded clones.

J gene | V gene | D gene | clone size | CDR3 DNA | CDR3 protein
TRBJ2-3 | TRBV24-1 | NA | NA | TGTGCCACCAGTGATTCCGGCAGGGGTTTTAGCACAGATACGCAGTATTTT | CATSDSGRGFSTDTQYF
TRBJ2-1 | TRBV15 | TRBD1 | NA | TGTGCCACCAGCAGCCTCCAGGGTGGGACAGCATACAATGAGCAGTTCTTC | CATSSLQGGTAYNEQFF
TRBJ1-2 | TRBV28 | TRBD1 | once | TGTGCCAGCAGGGGACAGGGAGACGACTATGGCTACACCTTC | CASRGQGDDYGYTF
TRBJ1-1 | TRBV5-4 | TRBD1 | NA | TGTGCCAGCAGTCGGGACAGGGGGTCCACTGAAGCTTTCTTT | CASSRDRGSTEAFF
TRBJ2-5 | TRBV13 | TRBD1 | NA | TGTGCCAGCAGCTTAGACAGGGGGCGGGTAGAGACCCAGTACTTC | CASSLDRGRVETQYF
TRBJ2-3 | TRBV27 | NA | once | TGTGCCAGCAGCGTTGGTAATACGCAGTATTTT | CASSVGNTQYF
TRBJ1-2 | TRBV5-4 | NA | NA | TGTGCCAGCAGCTTGGAGGGTAACTATGGCTACACCTTC | CASSLEGNYGYTF
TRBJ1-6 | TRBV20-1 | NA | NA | TGCAGTGCTAGACGTTCACCCCTCCACTTT | CSARRSPLHF
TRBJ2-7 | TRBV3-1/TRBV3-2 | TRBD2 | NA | TGTGCCAGCAGCCAAGAAAGGGCTAGCGGGAACTACGAGCAGTACTTC | CASSQERASGNYEQYF
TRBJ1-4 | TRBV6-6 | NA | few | TGTGCCAGCAGTTATGGAGGGACGTCCGAAAAACTGTTTTTT | CASSYGGTSEKLFF
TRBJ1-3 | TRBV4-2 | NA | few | TGTGCCAGCAGCCAAGACCCCCAGGGATCTGGAAACACCATATATTTT | CASSQDPQGSGNTIYF
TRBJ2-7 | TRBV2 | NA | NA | TGTGCCAGCAGTGAACGGACAAACGGGATTACACCTAAGTACGAGCAGTACTTC | CASSERTNGITPKYEQYF
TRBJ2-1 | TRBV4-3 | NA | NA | TGCGCCAGCAGCCAAGATGGGAGGGGGAGCTACAATGAGCAGTTCTTC | CASSQDGRGSYNEQFF
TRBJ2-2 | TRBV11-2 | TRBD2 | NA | TGTGCCAGCAGCCCTAGCGGAGAAGCAATCGGGGAGCTGTTTTTT | CASSPSGEAIGELFF
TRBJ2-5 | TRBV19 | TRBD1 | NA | TGTGCCAGTAGTACGACAGGGGTGAGGGAGACCCAGTACTTC | CASSTTGVRETQYF
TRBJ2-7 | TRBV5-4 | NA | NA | TGTGCCAGCAGCAGGGGCTACGAGCAGTACTTC | CASSRGYEQYF
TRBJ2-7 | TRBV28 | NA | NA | TGTGCCAGCAGCCTTAACTACGAGCAGTACTTC | CASSLNYEQYF
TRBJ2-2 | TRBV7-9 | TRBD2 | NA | TGTGCCAGCAGGGGACTAGCGGGCAGCGGGGAGCTGTTTTTT | CASRGLAGSGELFF
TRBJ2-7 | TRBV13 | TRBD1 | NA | TGTGCCAGCAGCTCCTCGGACAGGGCAAAGCAGTACTTC | CASSSSDRAKQYF
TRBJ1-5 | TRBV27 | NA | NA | TGTGCCAGCAGTTTACGGGGGTCCCGGCAGCCCCAGCATTTT | CASSLRGSRQPQHF
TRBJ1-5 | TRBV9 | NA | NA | TGTGCCAGCAGCGTAGATGGACAGCCTAATCAGCCCCAGCATTTT | CASSVDGQPNQPQHF
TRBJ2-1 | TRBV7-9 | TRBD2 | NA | TGTGCCAGCAGCTCTCCGGGACTAGCCAATGAGCAGTTCTTC | CASSSPGLANEQFF
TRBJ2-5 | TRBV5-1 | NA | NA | TGCGCCAGCAGCTTGGAGACCCGTCGCCAAGAGACCCAGTACTTC | CASSLETRRQETQYF
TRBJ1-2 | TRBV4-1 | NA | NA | TGCGCCAGCAGCCAAGCCGGTCAGGGGAGAACGTATGGCTACACCTTC | CASSQAGQGRTYGYTF
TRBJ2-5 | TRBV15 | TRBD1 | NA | TGTGCCACCAGCAGAGGACAGGGGGCACTTGGGGAGACCCAGTACTTC | CATSRGQGALGETQYF
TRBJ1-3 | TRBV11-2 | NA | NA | TGTGCCAGCAGCTTAGGTGGGCAGGGTGGAAACACCATATATTTT | CASSLGGQGGNTIYF
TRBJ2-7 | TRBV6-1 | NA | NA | TGTGCCAGCAGTGAAATCTGGGATAACGAGCAGTACTTC | CASSEIWDNEQYF
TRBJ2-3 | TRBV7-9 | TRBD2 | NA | TGTGCCAGCAGCGGTGGACTAGTCTCAGATACGCAGTATTTT | CASSGGLVSDTQYF
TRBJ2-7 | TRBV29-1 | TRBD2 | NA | TGCAGCGTAGCCACTAGCGGGTTTTCCTACGAGCAGTACTTC | CSVATSGFSYEQYF
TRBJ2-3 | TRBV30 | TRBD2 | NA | TGTGCCTGGAGACTAGCGGGAGGGCCGGGTGCAGATACGCAGTATTTT | CAWRLAGGPGADTQYF
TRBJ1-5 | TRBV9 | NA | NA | TGTGCCAGCAGCGTAGTAGTGCTGGCCAGGGGAAATCAGCCCCAGCATTTT | CASSVVVLARGNQPQHF
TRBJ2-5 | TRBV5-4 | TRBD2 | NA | TGTGCCAGCAGCAAACTAGCGGGAGATGGGGAGACCCAGTACTTC | CASSKLAGDGETQYF
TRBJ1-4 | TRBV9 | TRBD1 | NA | TGTGCCAGCAGCACGTACAGGGGTGAAAAACTGTTTTTT | CASSTYRGEKLFF
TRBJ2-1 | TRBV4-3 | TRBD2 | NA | TGCGCCAGCAGCCAAGATGCGGGAGGGCACAATGAGCAGTTCTTC | CASSQDAGGHNEQFF